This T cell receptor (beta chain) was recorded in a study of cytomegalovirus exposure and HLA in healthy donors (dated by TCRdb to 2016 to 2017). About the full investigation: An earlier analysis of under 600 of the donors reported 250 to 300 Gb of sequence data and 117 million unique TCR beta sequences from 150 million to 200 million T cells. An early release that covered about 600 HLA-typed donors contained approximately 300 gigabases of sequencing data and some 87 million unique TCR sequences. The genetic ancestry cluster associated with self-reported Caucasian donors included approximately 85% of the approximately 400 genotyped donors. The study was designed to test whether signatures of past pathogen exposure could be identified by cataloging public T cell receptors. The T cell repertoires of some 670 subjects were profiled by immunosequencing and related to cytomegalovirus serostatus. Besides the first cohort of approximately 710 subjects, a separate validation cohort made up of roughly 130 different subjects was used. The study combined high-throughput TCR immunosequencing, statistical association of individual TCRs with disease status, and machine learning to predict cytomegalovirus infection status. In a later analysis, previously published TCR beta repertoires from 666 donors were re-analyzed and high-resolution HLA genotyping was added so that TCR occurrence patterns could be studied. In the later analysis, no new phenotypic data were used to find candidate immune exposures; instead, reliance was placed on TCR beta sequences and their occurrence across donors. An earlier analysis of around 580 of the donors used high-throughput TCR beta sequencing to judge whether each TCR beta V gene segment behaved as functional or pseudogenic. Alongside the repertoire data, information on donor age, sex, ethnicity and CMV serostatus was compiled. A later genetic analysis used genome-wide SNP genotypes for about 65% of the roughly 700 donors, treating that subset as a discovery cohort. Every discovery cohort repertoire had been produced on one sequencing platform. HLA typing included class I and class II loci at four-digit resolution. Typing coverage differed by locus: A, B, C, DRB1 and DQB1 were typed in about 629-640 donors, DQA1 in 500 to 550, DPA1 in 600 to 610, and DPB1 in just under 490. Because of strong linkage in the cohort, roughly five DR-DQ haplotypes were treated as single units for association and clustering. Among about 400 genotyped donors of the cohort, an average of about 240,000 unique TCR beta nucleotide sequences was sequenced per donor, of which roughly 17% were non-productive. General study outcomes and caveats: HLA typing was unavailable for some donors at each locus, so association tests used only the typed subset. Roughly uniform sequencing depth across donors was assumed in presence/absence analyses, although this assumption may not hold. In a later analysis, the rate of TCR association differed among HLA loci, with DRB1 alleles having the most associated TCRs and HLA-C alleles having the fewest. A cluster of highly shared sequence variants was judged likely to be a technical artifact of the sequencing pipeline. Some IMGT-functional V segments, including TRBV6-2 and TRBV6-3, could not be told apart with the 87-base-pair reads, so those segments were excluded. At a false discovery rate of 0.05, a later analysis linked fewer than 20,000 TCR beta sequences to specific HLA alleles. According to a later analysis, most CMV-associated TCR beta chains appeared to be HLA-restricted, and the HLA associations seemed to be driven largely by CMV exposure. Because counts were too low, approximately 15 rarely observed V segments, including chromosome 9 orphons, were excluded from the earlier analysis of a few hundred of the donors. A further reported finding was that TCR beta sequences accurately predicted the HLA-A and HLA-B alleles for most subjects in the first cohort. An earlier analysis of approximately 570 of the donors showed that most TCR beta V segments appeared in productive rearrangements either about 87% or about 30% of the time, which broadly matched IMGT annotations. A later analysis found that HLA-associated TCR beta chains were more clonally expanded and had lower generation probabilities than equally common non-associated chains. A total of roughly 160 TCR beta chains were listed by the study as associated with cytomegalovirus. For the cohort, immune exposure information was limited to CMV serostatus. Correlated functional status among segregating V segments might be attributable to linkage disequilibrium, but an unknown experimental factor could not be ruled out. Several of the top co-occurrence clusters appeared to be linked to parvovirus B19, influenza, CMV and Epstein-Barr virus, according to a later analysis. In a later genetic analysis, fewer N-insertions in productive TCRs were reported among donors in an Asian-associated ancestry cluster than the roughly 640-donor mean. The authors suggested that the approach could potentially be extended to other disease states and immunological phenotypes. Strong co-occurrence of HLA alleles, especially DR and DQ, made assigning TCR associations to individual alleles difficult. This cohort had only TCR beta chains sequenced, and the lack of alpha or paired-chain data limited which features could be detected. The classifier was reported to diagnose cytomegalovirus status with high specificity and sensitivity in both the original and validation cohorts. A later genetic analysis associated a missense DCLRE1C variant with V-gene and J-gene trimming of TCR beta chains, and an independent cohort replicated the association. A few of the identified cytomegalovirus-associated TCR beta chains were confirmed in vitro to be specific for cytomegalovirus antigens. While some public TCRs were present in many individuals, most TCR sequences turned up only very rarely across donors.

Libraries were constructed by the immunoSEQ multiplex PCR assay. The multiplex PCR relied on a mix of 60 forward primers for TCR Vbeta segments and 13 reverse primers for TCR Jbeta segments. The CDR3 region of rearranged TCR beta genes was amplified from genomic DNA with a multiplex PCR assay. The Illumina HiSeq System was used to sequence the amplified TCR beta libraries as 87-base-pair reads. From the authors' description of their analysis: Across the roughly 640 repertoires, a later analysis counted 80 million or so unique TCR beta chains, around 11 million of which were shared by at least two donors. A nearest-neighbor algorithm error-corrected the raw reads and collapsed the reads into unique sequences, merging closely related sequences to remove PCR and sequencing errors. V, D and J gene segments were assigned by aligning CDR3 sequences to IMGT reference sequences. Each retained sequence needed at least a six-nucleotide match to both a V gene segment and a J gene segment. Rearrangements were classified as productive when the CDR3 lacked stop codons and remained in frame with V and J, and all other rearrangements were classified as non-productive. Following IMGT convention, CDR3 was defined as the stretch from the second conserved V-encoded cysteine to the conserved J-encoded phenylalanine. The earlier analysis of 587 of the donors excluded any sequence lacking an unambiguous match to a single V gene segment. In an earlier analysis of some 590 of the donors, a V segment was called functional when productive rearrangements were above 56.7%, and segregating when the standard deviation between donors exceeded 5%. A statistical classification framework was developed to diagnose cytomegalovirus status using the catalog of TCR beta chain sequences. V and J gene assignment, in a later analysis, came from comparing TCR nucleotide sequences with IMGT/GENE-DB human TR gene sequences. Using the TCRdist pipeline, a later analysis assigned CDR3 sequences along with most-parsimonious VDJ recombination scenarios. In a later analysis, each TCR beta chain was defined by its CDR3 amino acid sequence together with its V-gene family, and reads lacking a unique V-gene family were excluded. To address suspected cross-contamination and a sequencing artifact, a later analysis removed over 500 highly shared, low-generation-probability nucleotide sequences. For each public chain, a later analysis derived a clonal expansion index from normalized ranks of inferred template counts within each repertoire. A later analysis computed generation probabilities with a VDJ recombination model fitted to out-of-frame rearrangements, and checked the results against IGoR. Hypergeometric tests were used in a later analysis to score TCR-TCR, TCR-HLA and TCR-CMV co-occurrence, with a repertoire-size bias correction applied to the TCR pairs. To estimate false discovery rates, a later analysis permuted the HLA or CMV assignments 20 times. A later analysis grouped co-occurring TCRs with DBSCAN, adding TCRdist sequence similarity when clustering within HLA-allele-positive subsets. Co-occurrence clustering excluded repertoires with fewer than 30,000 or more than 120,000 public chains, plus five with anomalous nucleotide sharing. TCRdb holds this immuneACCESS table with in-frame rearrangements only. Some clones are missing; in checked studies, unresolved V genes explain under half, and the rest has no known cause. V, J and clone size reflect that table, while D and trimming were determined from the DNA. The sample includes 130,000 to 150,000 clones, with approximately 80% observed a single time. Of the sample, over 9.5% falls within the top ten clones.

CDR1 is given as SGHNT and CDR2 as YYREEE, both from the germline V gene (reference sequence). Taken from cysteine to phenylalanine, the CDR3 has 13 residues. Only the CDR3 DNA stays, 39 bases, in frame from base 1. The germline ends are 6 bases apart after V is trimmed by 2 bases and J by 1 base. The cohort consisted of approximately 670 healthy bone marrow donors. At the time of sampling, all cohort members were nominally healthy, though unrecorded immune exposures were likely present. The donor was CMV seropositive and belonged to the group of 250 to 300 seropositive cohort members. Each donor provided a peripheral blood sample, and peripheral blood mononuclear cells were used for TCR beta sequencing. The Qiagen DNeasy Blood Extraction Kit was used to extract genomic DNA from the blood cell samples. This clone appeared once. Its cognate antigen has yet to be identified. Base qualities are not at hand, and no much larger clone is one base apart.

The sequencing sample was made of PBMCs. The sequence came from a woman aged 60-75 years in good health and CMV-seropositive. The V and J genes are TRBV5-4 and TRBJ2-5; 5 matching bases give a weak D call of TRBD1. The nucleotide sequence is TGTGCCAGCAGCTTAGGGGCCCAAGAGACCCAGTACTTC. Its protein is CASSLGAQETQYF. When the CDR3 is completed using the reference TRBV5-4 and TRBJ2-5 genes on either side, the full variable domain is ETGVTQSPTHLIKTRGQQVTLRCSSQSGHNTVSWYQQALGQGPQFIFQYYREEENGRGNFPPRFSGLQFPNYSSELNVNALELDDSALYLCASSLGAQETQYFGPGTRLLVL.